The entry below describes one T cell receptor (beta chain). What this receptor recognizes is not known. No base quality information exists; no much larger clone differs at one position. Trimming takes 3 bases off V and 7 bases off J; junction bases not matched to a gene: 5. Inclusive of the bounding cysteine and phenylalanine, the CDR3 is 12 residues long. Only CDR3 DNA remains: 36 bases, in frame from the first base. As encoded in the germline V gene (reference sequence), CDR1 is GTSNPN while CDR2 is SVGIG. This specimen belongs to a study of T cells in narcolepsy (dated by TCRdb to 2016 to 2019). About the investigation overall: Patients with narcolepsy type 1 or type 2 (NT1, NT2) were enrolled in the study together with healthy control donors. The study sought autoreactive T cells targeting hypocretin neuron self-antigens (hypocretin, TRIB2) in narcolepsy patients, using TCR Vbeta sequencing to track clonotypes in blood and CSF. What the study reported, not specific to this receptor: In plots comparing CSF and blood CD4+ T cell clonotypes from the same patient, HCRT-specific and TRIB2-specific autoreactive clonotypes were highlighted. Patients and controls had comparable numbers of sequenced blood memory CD4+ clonotypes, averaging about 40,000 and 33,000, respectively. Autoreactive clonotypes were reported to be detected serially in the blood of the same patients and of different patients, but not in the blood of healthy controls. Some blood memory CD4+ repertoires from patients and controls contained no sequences matching autoreactive T cell clones.

Library preparation was by the immunoSEQ multiplex PCR assay. This immuneACCESS table, as held by TCRdb, lists in-frame sequences with V and J called but not all clones. Of the missing ones, under half trace to an unresolved V gene in checked studies; the others have no known cause. Present in this sample are tens of thousands of clones, approximately 87% of which were seen just once. More than 0.75% of the sample is taken by the ten largest. For TCR Vbeta sequencing, memory CD4+ T cells were sorted ex vivo from the peripheral blood of both healthy controls and narcolepsy patients. Sequencing input: memory (CD45RA-) CD4+ T cells from blood. Read against the paper, the sample's cell subset or site label means: memory T cells sorted ex vivo from peripheral blood. The TCR originated in a human donor in good health. The rearrangement joined TRBV30 to TRBJ1-1; 7 nucleotides in the junction match TRBD1. The nucleotide sequence reads as follows: TGTGCCTGGAGACGGGACAGCCATGAAGCTTTCTTT. Its protein reads: CAWRRDSHEAFF.